This TCR beta chain was sequenced for a study of blood T cell repertoires in COVID-19. In the study overall: The origin of the acute and convalescent COVID-19 samples was the United States, Italy and Spain. PBMCs, B-cell-depleted T cells, or T cells were the source of the cDNA or gDNA that made up the material.

The CDR3 extends over 13 amino acids. CDR1 LGHDT and CDR2 YNNKEL come from the germline V gene (reference sequence). Trimming shortened V by 5 bases and J by 9 bases, and 14 bases separated the two germline ends. Per the study methods: From reference gene primer amplification, estimates of nucleated cell counts were derived. Profiled with immunoSEQ multiplex PCR; TCRdb holds only in-frame clones, not every one. That table gives V, J and clone size, and the DNA gave D and trimming. This table has 340,000 or so clones, more than 75% appearing once. This TCR was recovered from a man aged 45-60 years with active or convalescent COVID-19. V usage is TRBV3-1 (or the pseudogene TRBV3-2) and J usage is TRBJ2-1; a weak D match, TRBD2 (6 bases). Sequencing was done on a sample of peripheral blood. The CDR3 sequence is CASSTRDFSEQFF. DNA of the CDR3: TGTGCCAGCAGCACCCGGGACTTTTCTGAGCAGTTCTTC.